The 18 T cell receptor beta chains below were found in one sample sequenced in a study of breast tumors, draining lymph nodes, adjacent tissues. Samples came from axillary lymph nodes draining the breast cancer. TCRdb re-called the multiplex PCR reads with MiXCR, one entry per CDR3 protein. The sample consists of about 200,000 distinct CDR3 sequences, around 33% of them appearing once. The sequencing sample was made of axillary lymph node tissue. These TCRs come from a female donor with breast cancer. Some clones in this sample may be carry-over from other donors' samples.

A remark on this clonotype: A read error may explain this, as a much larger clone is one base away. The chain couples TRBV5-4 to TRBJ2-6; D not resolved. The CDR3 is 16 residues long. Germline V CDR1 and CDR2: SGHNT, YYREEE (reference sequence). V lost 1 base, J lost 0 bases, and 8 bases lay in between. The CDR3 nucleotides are TGTGCCAGCAGCTTGCACGGCTACTCTGGGGCCAACGTCCTGACTTTC. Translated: CASSLHGYSGANVLTF. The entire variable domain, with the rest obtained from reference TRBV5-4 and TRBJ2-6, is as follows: ETGVTQSPTHLIKTRGQQVTLRCSSQSGHNTVSWYQQALGQGPQFIFQYYREEENGRGNFPPRFSGLQFPNYSSELNVNALELDDSALYLCASSLHGYSGANVLTFGAGSRLTVL.

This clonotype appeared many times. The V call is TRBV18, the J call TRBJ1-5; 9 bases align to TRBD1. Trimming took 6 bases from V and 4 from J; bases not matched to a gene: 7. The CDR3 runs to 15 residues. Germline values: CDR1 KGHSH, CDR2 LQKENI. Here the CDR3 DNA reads TGTGCCAGCTCGGAGGGACAGGGAGGAAATCAGCCCCAGCATTTT. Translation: CASSEGQGGNQPQHF.

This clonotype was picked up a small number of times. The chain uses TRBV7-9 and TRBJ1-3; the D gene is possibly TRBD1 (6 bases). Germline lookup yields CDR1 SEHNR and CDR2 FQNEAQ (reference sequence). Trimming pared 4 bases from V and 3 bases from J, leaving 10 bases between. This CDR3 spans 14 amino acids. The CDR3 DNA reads TGTGCCAGCAGCTCCACAGGGTATGGAAACACCATATATTTT. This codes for CASSSTGYGNTIYF.

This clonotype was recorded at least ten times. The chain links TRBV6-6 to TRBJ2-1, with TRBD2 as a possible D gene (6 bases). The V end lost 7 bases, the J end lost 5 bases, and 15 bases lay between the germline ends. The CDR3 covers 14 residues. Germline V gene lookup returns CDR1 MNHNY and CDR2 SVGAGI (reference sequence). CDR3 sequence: CASIQGLRNNEQFF. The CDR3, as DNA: TGTGCCAGCATCCAGGGACTTAGAAACAATGAGCAGTTCTTC.

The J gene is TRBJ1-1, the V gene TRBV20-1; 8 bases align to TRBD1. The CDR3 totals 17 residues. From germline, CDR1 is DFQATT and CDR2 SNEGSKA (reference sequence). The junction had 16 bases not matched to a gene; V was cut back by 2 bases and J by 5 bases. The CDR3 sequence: CSARKSFGQGGGTEAFF. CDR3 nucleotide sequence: TGCAGTGCTAGAAAGTCATTTGGACAGGGAGGGGGGACTGAAGCTTTCTTT.

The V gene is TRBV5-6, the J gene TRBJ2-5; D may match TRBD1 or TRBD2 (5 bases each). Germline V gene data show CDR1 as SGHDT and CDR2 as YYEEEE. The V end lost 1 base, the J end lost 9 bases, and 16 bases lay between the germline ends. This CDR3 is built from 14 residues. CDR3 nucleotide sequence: TGTGCCAGCAGCTTGAGAGGGGTAGGCCAGCCCCAGTACTTC. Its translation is CASSLRGVGQPQYF.

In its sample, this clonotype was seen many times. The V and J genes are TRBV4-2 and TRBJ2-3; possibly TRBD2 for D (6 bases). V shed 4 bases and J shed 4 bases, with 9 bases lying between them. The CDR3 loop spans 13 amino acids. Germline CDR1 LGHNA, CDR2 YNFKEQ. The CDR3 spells CASSRGVADTQYF. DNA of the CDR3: TGTGCCAGCAGCCGCGGGGTGGCAGATACGCAGTATTTT.

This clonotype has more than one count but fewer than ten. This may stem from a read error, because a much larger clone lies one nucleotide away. Here the CDR3 reads CASSLSVTAGELFF. The CDR3 DNA is TGTGCCAGCAGCTTAAGTGTTACCGCCGGGGAGCTGTTTTTT. The chain is built from TRBV7-9 and TRBJ2-2; D unresolved. CDR1 SEHNR and CDR2 FQNEAQ come from the germline V gene (reference sequence). The CDR3 spans 14 residues. V was pared by 2 bases and J by 6 bases, with 10 bases between. Variable domain in full (rest from reference TRBV7-9 and TRBJ2-2): DTGVSQNPRHKITKRGQNVTFRCDPISEHNRLYWYRQTLGQGPEFLTYFQNEAQLEKSRLLSDRFSAERPKGSFSTLEIQRTEQGDSAMYLCASSLSVTAGELFFGEGSRLTVL.

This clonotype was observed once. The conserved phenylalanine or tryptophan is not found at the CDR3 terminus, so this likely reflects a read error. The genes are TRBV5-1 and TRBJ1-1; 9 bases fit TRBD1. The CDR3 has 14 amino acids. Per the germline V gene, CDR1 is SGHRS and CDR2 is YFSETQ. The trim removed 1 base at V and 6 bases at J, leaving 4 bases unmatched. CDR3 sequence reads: CASSLTGGLPEAFS. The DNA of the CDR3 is TGCGCCAGCAGCTTGACAGGGGGCCTTCCTGAAGCTTTCTCT.

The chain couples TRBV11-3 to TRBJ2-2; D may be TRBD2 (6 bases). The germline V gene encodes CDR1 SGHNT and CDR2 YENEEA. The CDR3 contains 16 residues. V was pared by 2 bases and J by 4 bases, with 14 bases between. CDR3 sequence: CASSLISGGFTGELFF. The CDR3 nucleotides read TGTGCCAGCAGCTTAATTTCTGGGGGGTTCACCGGGGAGCTGTTTTTT.

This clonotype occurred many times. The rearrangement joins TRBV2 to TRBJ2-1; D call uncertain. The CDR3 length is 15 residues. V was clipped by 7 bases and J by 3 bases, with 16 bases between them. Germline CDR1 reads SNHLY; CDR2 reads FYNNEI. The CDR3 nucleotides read TGTGCCAGCATTTGGGATCAGGATAACTACAATGAGCAGTTCTTC. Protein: CASIWDQDNYNEQFF.

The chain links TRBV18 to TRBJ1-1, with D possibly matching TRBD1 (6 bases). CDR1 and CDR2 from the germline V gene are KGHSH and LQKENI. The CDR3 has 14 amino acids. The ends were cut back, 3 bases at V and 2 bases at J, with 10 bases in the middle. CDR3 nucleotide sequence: TGTGCCAGCTCACCTGGACAGAGAAACACTGAAGCTTTCTTT. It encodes CASSPGQRNTEAFF.

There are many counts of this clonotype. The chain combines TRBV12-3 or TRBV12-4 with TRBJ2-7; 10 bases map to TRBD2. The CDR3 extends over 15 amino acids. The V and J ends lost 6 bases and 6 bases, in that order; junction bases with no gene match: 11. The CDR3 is CASSPKLLAGAEQYF. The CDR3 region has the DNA TGTGCCAGCAGCCCCAAACTTCTAGCGGGGGCCGAGCAGTACTTC.

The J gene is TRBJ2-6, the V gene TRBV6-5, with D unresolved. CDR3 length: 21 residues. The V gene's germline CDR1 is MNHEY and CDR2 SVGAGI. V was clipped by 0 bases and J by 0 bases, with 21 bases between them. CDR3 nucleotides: TGTGCCAGCAGTTACTCGAGGCGTCGGCGTCTCTCCCTCTCTGGGGCCAACGTCCTGACTTTC. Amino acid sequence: CASSYSRRRRLSLSGANVLTF.

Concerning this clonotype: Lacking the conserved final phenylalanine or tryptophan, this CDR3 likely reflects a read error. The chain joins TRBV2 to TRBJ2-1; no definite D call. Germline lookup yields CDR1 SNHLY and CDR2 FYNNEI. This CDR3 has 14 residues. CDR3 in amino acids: CASGEDTLFYEQFL. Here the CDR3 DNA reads TGTGCCAGCGGTGAAGACACCCTCTTCTATGAGCAGTTCCTC.

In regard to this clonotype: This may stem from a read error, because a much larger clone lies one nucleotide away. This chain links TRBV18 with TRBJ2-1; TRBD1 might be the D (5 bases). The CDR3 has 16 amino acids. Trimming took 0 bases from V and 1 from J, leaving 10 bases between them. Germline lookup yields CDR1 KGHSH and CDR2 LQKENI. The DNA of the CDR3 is TGTGCCAGCTCACCACCGGATAAGGGGTCCTACAATGAGCAGTTCTTC. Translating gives CASSPPDKGSYNEQFF.

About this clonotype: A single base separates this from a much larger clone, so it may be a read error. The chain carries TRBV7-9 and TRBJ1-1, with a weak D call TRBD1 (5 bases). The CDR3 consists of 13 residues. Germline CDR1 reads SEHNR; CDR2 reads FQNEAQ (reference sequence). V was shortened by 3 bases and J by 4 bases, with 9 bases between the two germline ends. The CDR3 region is CASSFQGSTEAFF. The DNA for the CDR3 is TGTGCCAGCAGCTTCCAGGGAAGCACTGAAGCTTTCTTT.

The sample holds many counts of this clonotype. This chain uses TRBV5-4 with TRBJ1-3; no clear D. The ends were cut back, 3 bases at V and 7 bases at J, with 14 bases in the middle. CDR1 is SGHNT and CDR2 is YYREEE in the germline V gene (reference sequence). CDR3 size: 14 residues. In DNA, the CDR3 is TGTGCCAGCAGCTCGGGCACCCCTTCCAACACCATATATTTT. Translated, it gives CASSSGTPSNTIYF. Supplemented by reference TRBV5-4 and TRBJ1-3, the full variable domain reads ETGVTQSPTHLIKTRGQQVTLRCSSQSGHNTVSWYQQALGQGPQFIFQYYREEENGRGNFPPRFSGLQFPNYSSELNVNALELDDSALYLCASSSGTPSNTIYFGEGSWLTVV.